In this sample, the clone carrying this TCR beta chain turned up many times. No antigen is known for it. Each CDR3 protein gets one entry after TCRdb re-called the RACE reads with MiXCR. The sample records some 360,000 distinct CDR3 sequences, 5.1% being singletons. The record originates from a study of human T cells and chemical hapten exposure. General study findings and limits: Controls had significantly fewer large CDR3 similarity clusters than were formed by expanded TCRs.

The sample's time point: pre-sensitization, week 0. As to treatment: therapeutic diphenylcyclopropenone sensitization with weekly scalp DPC. The total RNA was obtained from whole blood that was not fractionated. This CDR3 spans 15 amino acids. The germline V and J ends were trimmed by 3 bases and 0 bases, with 9 bases remaining between them. Per the germline V gene, CDR1 is SGHTA and CDR2 is FQGNSA. The chain joins TRBV7-2 to TRBJ1-3, with a weak D call TRBD1 (6 bases). Sequences were derived from whole blood, sampled in connection with sensitization to the hapten diphenylcyclopropenone (DPC). This sequence originates from a woman aged 50 to 60 with alopecia areata. Some clones in this sample may be carry-over from other donors' samples. CDR3 sequence (DNA): TGTGCCAGCAGCTTGGACAGTTACTCTGGAAACACCATATATTTT. This sequence encodes CASSLDSYSGNTIYF.